Sequencing of this T cell receptor beta chain was carried out in a study of blood T cells in healthy people across ages. CDR3 size: 15 residues. Deletions cut 3 bases from V and 0 bases from J, with 12 bases between. Germline CDR1 and CDR2: SGHRS and YFSETQ. Russia was home to the donors, healthy Caucasian individuals aged roughly 6 to 90. A J-beta primer mix and a sample-barcoded 5' primer were used in a second PCR of about 7 to 11 cycles. TCRdb processed the 5' RACE reads anew with MiXCR; each CDR3 protein has one entry. The table has 780,000 or so distinct CDR3 sequences, about 55% seen once. The source of this sequence is an elderly man in good health. J is TRBJ2-5 and V is TRBV5-1; perhaps TRBD2 as D (5 bases). The sample was blood. The CDR3 DNA follows: TGCGCCAGCAGCTACCCTCGAGGGAACCAAGAGACCCAGTACTTC. As protein: CASSYPRGNQETQYF.